The table lists the clone carrying this TCR beta chain with many counts. Antigen specificity is unknown. Germline CDR1 LGHNT, CDR2 FRNRAP. The CDR3 sequence is 12 residues long. V dropped 5 bases and J dropped 3 bases, with 7 bases sitting between them. Scientists amplified the TCR beta CDR3 regions from RNA transcripts. Second-round multiplex PCR came after first-round RT-PCR with HTBI primers. TCRdb re-derived calls from the multiplex PCR reads in MiXCR, one entry per CDR3 protein. The sample records fewer than 600,000 distinct CDR3 sequences, around 15% being singletons. Ophthalmopathy donors were characterized by moderate-to-severe activity, CAS of at least 3, NOSPECS of at least 4, and duration under 3 months. This sample was included in a study of Graves' ophthalmopathy and Graves' hyperthyroidism. Study findings and constraints: Most expanded clonotypes from thyroid (those above 0.001 frequency) were also found in blood. A model of 13 signatures distinguished ophthalmopathy from stable hyperthyroidism at 87.88% sensitivity and 81.08% specificity. Prediction of ophthalmopathy progression reached approximately 64% sensitivity and roughly 72% specificity.

Sequencing was performed on blood. The TCR was taken from a woman under 40 with Graves' ophthalmopathy. This chain connects TRBV12-5 to TRBJ1-1; no definite D call. CDR3 sequence (DNA): TGTGCTAGTGGTGATAGGTACACTGAAGCTTTCTTT. It codes for CASGDRYTEAFF.